This T cell receptor beta chain derives from a study of T cell repertoires in cytomegalovirus infection. Study observations and caveats: Ex vivo responses were dominated by HLA-C-restricted CMV-specific TCR beta clonotypes.

V was cut by 0 bases and J by 11 bases, with 9 bases left in between. There are 12 residues in the CDR3. Germline V lookup: CDR1 LGHNA, CDR2 YNFKEQ. TCRdb analysed the reads with MiXCR anew, one entry per CDR3 protein. The table includes 90,000 to 120,000 distinct CDR3 sequences, less than 25% detected once. This clonotype was picked up many times. Its target is unknown. The sequence came from a human donor in good health (CMV status not recorded). Some clones in this sample may be carry-over from other donors' samples. The sample taken for sequencing was CD8+ T cells from PBMCs. The chain is built from TRBV4-2 and TRBJ2-3; D gene ambiguous. CDR3 nucleotides: TGTGCCAGCAGCCAAGACATGTTGGAGCAGTATTTT. Protein product: CASSQDMLEQYF.